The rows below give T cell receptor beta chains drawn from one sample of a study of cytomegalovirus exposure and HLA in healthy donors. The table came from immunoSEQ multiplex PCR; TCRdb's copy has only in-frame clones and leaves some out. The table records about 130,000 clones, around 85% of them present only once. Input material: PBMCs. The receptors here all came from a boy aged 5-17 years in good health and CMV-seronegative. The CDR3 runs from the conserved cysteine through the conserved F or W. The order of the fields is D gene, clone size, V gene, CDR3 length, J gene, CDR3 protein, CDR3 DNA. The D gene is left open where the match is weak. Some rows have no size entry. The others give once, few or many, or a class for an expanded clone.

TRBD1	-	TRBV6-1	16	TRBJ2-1	CASSESLGQDLWEQFF	TGTGCCAGCAGTGAAAGCTTGGGACAGGATCTTTGGGAGCAGTTCTTC
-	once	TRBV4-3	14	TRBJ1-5	CASSQDWSNQPQHF	TGCGCCAGCAGCCAAGATTGGAGTAATCAGCCCCAGCATTTT
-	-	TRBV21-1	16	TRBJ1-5	CASNPQGRVSNQPQHF	TGTGCCAGCAATCCGCAGGGGAGGGTTAGCAATCAGCCCCAGCATTTT
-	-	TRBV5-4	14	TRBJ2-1	CASRPPGLDYEQFF	TGTGCCAGCAGACCACCGGGACTTGACTATGAGCAGTTCTTC
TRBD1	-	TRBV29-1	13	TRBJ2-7	CSAVGTGAYEQYF	TGCAGCGCTGTAGGGACAGGGGCCTACGAGCAGTACTTC
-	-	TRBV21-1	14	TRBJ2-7	CASSEASGSREQYF	TGTGCCAGCAGCGAGGCTAGCGGGAGTAGGGAGCAGTACTTC
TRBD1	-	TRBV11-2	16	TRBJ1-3	CASSLGTGPTGNTIYF	TGTGCCAGCAGCTTAGGGACAGGTCCGACTGGAAACACCATATATTTT
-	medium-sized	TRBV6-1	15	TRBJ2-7	CASSERPDTGIEQYF	TGTGCCAGCAGTGAAAGACCTGATACAGGGATAGAGCAGTACTTC
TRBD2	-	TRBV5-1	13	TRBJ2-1	CASSAGLANEQFF	TGCGCCAGCAGCGCCGGACTAGCCAATGAGCAGTTCTTC
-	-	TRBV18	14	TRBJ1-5	CASSPLGAGQPQHF	TGTGCCAGCTCACCACTGGGGGCGGGTCAGCCCCAGCATTTT
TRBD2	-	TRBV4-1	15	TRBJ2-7	CASSQGGLASYEQYF	TGCGCCAGCAGCCAGGGAGGACTAGCCTCCTACGAGCAGTACTTC
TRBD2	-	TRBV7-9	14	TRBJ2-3	CASTGTRSPDTQYF	TGTGCCAGCACCGGGACTAGATCCCCAGATACGCAGTATTTT
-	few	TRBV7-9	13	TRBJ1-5	CASSLARDQPQHF	TGTGCCAGCAGCTTAGCCAGGGATCAGCCCCAGCATTTT
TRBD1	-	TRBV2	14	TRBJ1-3	CASSATGSGNTIYF	TGTGCCAGCAGTGCGACAGGGTCCGGAAACACCATATATTTT
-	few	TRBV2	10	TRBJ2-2	CASSLGELFF	TGTGCCAGCAGCCTGGGGGAGCTGTTTTTT
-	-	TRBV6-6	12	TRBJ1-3	CASSYLGNTIYF	TGTGCCAGCAGTTACCTCGGAAACACCATATATTTT
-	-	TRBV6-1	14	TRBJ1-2	CASSEAGDSRGYTF	TGTGCCAGCAGTGAAGCCGGGGACTCCCGTGGCTACACCTTC
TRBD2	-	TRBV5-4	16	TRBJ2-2	CASSKTSGGAPGELFF	TGTGCCAGCAGCAAAACTAGCGGGGGGGCCCCCGGGGAGCTGTTTTTT
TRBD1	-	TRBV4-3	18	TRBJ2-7	CASSPGQGRFLSPSEQYF	TGCGCCAGCAGCCCGGGACAGGGAAGGTTTCTTAGCCCTTCCGAGCAGTACTTC
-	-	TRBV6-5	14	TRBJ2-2	CASSSDRDTGELFF	TGTGCCAGCAGTTCGGACAGAGACACCGGGGAGCTGTTTTTT
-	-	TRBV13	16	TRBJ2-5	CASSSTREVFQETQYF	TGTGCCAGCAGCTCCACCCGAGAGGTTTTCCAAGAGACCCAGTACTTC
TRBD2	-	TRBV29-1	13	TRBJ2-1	CSVASGTYNEQFF	TGCAGCGTTGCTAGCGGTACCTACAATGAGCAGTTCTTC
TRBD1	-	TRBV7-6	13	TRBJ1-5	CASGQGGNQPQHF	TGTGCCAGCGGACAGGGTGGTAATCAGCCCCAGCATTTT
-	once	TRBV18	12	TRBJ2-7	CASSPAPREQYF	TGTGCCAGCTCACCAGCTCCGCGAGAGCAGTACTTC
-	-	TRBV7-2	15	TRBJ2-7	CASSLGGVRTGEQYF	TGTGCCAGCAGCTTAGGGGGGGTCCGGACGGGGGAGCAGTACTTC
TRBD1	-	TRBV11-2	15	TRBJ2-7	CASSLVLGQGGEQYF	TGTGCCAGCAGCTTAGTTCTGGGACAGGGGGGCGAGCAGTACTTC
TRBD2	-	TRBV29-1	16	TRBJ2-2	CSVEDHSGRQTGELFF	TGCAGCGTTGAAGATCATAGCGGGAGACAGACCGGGGAGCTGTTTTTT
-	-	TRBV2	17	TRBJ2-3	CASSEGGGRIVLDTQYF	TGTGCCAGCAGTGAAGGAGGGGGACGGATCGTTCTAGATACGCAGTATTTT
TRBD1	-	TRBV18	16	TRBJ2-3	CASSPTGGIITDTQYF	TGTGCCAGCTCACCGACAGGGGGCATAATCACAGATACGCAGTATTTT
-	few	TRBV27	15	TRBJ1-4	CASRTIQGPNEKLFF	TGTGCCAGCAGGACTATACAGGGACCTAATGAAAAACTGTTTTTT
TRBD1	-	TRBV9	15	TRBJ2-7	CASSVTGTDHYEQYF	TGTGCCAGCAGCGTGACCGGGACAGATCACTACGAGCAGTACTTC
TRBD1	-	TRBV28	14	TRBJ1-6	CASSRDSNNSPLHF	TGTGCCAGCAGCCGGGACAGCAATAATTCACCCCTCCACTTT
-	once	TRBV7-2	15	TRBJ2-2	CASSLKVSSGGELFF	TGTGCCAGCAGCTTAAAGGTCTCGTCGGGTGGGGAGCTGTTTTTT
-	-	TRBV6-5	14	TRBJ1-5	CASSYGGGNQPQHF	TGTGCCAGCAGTTACGGAGGCGGCAATCAGCCCCAGCATTTT
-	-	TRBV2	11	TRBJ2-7	CASSPTYEQYF	TGTGCCAGCAGCCCTACCTACGAGCAGTACTTC
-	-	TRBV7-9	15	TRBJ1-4	CASSLAENHNEKLFF	TGTGCCAGCAGCTTAGCAGAGAACCATAATGAAAAACTGTTTTTT
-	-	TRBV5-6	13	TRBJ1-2	CASSLDEVYGYPF	TGTGCCAGCAGCTTGGACGAGGTCTATGGCTACCCCTTC
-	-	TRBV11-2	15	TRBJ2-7	CASVKNGQGRGEQYF	TGTGCCAGCGTAAAAAACGGGCAGGGGAGAGGGGAGCAGTACTTC
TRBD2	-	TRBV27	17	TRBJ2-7	CASSLTRLAGSSYEQYF	TGTGCCAGCAGCCTCACACGACTAGCGGGCTCATCCTACGAGCAGTACTTC
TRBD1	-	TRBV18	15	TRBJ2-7	CASSPTGTGLYEQYF	TGTGCCAGCTCACCCACCGGGACAGGGCTCTACGAGCAGTACTTC
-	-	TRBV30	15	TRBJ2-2	CACSGASSNTGELFF	TGTGCCTGCAGTGGGGCGAGTTCGAACACCGGGGAGCTGTTTTTT
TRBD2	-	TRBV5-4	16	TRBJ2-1	CASSLGGLGVANEQFF	TGTGCCAGCAGCTTGGGGGGACTAGGGGTGGCAAATGAGCAGTTCTTC
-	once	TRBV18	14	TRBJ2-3	CASSPPRYTDTQYF	TGTGCCAGCTCACCACCGCGCTACACAGATACGCAGTATTTT
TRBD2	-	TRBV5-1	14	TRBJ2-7	CASSSRGGLYEQYF	TGCGCCAGCAGCTCTCGGGGGGGCCTCTACGAGCAGTACTTC
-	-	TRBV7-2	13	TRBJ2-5	CASSRSRGETQYF	TGTGCCAGCAGCAGATCCAGGGGCGAGACCCAGTACTTC
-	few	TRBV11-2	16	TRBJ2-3	CASSLDGVRGMDTQYF	TGTGCCAGCAGCTTAGATGGGGTCCGGGGAATGGATACGCAGTATTTT
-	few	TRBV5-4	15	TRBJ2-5	CASSLGVLAEETQYF	TGTGCCAGCAGCTTGGGCGTTCTAGCTGAAGAGACCCAGTACTTC
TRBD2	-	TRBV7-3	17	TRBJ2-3	CASSPPSFGRLADTQYF	TGTGCCAGCAGCCCACCCTCGTTCGGGAGGTTGGCAGATACGCAGTATTTT
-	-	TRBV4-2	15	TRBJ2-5	CASSQYGVGGETQYF	TGTGCCAGCAGCCAATACGGCGTCGGCGGAGAGACCCAGTACTTC
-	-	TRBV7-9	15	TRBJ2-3	CASSLGDTSTDTQYF	TGTGCCAGCAGCTTGGGGGACACTAGCACAGATACGCAGTATTTT
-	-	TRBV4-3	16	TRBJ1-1	CASSQAQGRQNTEAFF	TGCGCCAGCAGCCAAGCACAGGGTCGGCAAAACACTGAAGCTTTCTTT